The 27 T cell receptor beta chains in this list originate from one sample, sequenced in a study of blood T cell repertoires in COVID-19. Here immunoSEQ multiplex PCR was the method, and the copy in TCRdb shows in-frame clones only, minus some. The table shows 45,000 to 60,000 clones, with approximately 86% occurring only once. The specimen was peripheral blood. These receptors were obtained from a man in his 60s with acute or convalescent COVID-19.

This clone was observed a handful of times. The genes are TRBV19 and TRBJ1-5; 8 bases line up with TRBD1. Germline assignment: CDR1 LNHDA and CDR2 SQIVND (reference sequence). The junction had 3 bases not matched to a gene; V was cut back by 5 bases and J by 0 bases. The CDR3 runs 15 residues. CDR3: CASSDRGFSNQPQHF. In nucleotides, the CDR3 is TGTGCCAGTAGTGACAGGGGTTTTAGCAATCAGCCCCAGCATTTT.

The V call is TRBV7-2, the J call TRBJ1-3; possible D gene TRBD1, 5 bases. CDR1 SGHTA and CDR2 FQGNSA come from the germline V gene. V dropped 2 bases and J dropped 4 bases, with 9 bases sitting between them. This CDR3 comprises 14 residues. The CDR3 DNA follows: TGTGCCAGCAGCTTATCTCCAGGGGGAAACACCATATATTTT. It encodes CASSLSPGGNTIYF.

The chain has TRBV28 and TRBJ2-1; 9 nucleotides match TRBD2. Germline V gene lookup returns CDR1 MDHEN and CDR2 SYDVKM. Germline trimming cut 3 bases from V and 7 bases from J; bases unmatched to any gene: 7. The CDR3 is 15 residues long. DNA of the CDR3: TGTGCCAGCAGTTTTGGTAGCGGGAGTAGGAATGAGCAGTTCTTC. Its protein product is CASSFGSGSRNEQFF.

This chain uses TRBV4-3 with TRBJ2-4; D possibly corresponds to TRBD2 (5 bases). The V gene lost 0 bases and the J gene lost 7 bases, with 10 bases spanning the gap. Germline CDR1 is LGHNA and CDR2 is YSLEER. The CDR3 totals 14 residues. DNA of the CDR3: TGCGCCAGCAGCCAAGAAGGTAGAGGGAACATTCAGTACTTC. Amino acid sequence: CASSQEGRGNIQYF.

The chain joins TRBV5-1 to TRBJ2-1, with D tentatively TRBD1 (6 bases). The CDR3 consists of 15 residues. Per germline, CDR1 SGHRS and CDR2 YFSETQ. V gave up 0 bases and J gave up 6 bases, with 13 bases separating them. The CDR3 here is CASSLATGQFNEQFF. DNA for the CDR3: TGCGCCAGCAGCTTGGCGACTGGACAGTTCAATGAGCAGTTCTTC.

The V and J genes are TRBV5-1 and TRBJ2-7; the D gene is possibly TRBD2 (5 bases). Germline V gives CDR1 SGHRS, CDR2 YFSETQ. The CDR3 is 14 residues long. Trimming left V 0 bases short and J 7 bases short, with 14 bases between. The CDR3 DNA follows: TGCGCCAGCAGCTTGGATGGTCGGGGTGGAGAGCAGTACTTC. Its protein product is CASSLDGRGGEQYF.

The rearrangement uses TRBV27 and TRBJ2-1, with unresolved D. The germline gives CDR1 MNHEY, CDR2 SMNVEV (reference sequence). Trimming cost V 1 base and J 0 bases, with 7 bases left between them. This CDR3 region has 15 residues. The CDR3 loop is CASSLYRSSYNEQFF. CDR3 bases: TGTGCCAGCAGTTTATACAGAAGCTCCTACAATGAGCAGTTCTTC.

CDR3 DNA: TGTGCCAGCAGCTTCGGAGATACGCAGTATTTT. It specifies CASSFGDTQYF. The chain couples TRBV5-6 to TRBJ2-3; the D is unclear. CDR1 and CDR2 (germline): SGHDT, YYEEEE. There are 11 residues in the CDR3. V lost 2 bases to trimming and J lost 5 bases, with 3 bases between them. Complete variable domain (other parts from reference TRBV5-6 and TRBJ2-3): DAGVTQSPTHLIKTRGQQVTLRCSPKSGHDTVSWYQQALGQGPQFIFQYYEEEERQRGNFPDRFSGHQFPNYSSELNVNALLLGDSALYLCASSFGDTQYFGPGTRLTVL.

The J gene is TRBJ2-6, the V gene TRBV11-2; D is perhaps TRBD1 (6 bases). Trimming removed 5 bases at V and 0 bases at J, with 20 bases between. This CDR3 region has 19 residues. Germline-derived CDR1 and CDR2 are SGHAT and FQNNGV. The CDR3 protein is CASSPLPPGDGSGANVLTF. The CDR3 DNA sequence: TGTGCCAGCAGCCCCCTCCCCCCAGGGGACGGCTCTGGGGCCAACGTCCTGACTTTC.

V is TRBV5-4 and J is TRBJ1-2, with TRBD1 matching 9 bases. Unmatched junction bases numbered 11, after V lost 7 bases and J lost 1 base. Looked up from germline, CDR1 is SGHNT and CDR2 is YYREEE (reference sequence). The CDR3 extends over 16 amino acids. The CDR3 region is CASGRGQGLNNYGYTF. CDR3 DNA sequence: TGTGCCAGCGGACGGGGACAGGGCCTTAATAACTATGGCTACACCTTC.

The genes are TRBV7-2 and TRBJ2-1; maybe TRBD2 (6 bases). The ends were cut back, 2 bases at V and 4 bases at J, with 9 bases in the middle. The CDR3 loop spans 14 amino acids. Germline V gives CDR1 SGHTA, CDR2 FQGNSA. The CDR3 DNA reads as TGTGCCAGCAGCTTATCAAGCGGGTACAATGAGCAGTTCTTC. Translated: CASSLSSGYNEQFF.

This clone was observed a few times. The chain couples TRBV7-2 to TRBJ2-7; 7 bases line up with TRBD1. Per germline, CDR1 SGHTA and CDR2 FQGNSA. This CDR3 spans 15 amino acids. Trimming removed 5 bases from V and 3 bases from J; junction bases left unmatched: 10. CDR3 bases: TGTGCCAGCAGCCCCCAGACAGGGAATGGCTACGAGCAGTACTTC. Amino acids: CASSPQTGNGYEQYF.

This clone was counted a single time. The rearrangement links TRBV6-5 to TRBJ2-7, with 8 bases fitting TRBD1. From germline, CDR1 is MNHEY and CDR2 SVGAGI. V dropped 7 bases and J dropped 3; count of bases not matched to a gene: 11. This CDR3 comprises 15 residues. CDR3 loop: CASNQIRGQGYEQYF. CDR3 DNA: TGTGCCAGCAATCAGATAAGAGGACAGGGCTACGAGCAGTACTTC.

The rearrangement links TRBV6-5 to TRBJ1-6; D unresolved. CDR3 length: 13 amino acids. Trimming pared 2 bases from V and 7 bases from J, leaving 6 bases between. Germline V gene data show CDR1 as MNHEY and CDR2 as SVGAGI. The CDR3 DNA sequence: TGTGCCAGCAGTTACCGGAGGAATTCACCCCTCCACTTT. Translating gives CASSYRRNSPLHF.

This clone was counted a single time. V is TRBV2 and J is TRBJ2-7; TRBD2 agrees at 8 bases. The V segment lost 6 bases and the J segment 4 bases; nucleotides outside the gene matches: 8. Germline loops: CDR1 SNHLY, CDR2 FYNNEI. This CDR3 has 14 amino acids. CDR3: CASRVAGSMYEQYF. Written as DNA, the CDR3 is TGTGCCAGCAGGGTAGCGGGATCGATGTACGAGCAGTACTTC.

V and J are TRBV28 and TRBJ1-5, with TRBD1 matching 7 bases. This CDR3 region has 18 residues. Germline lookup yields CDR1 MDHEN and CDR2 SYDVKM. The junction had 15 bases not matched to a gene; V was cut back by 5 bases and J by 2 bases. Here the CDR3 DNA reads TGTGCCAGCAGTCCTCAAACAACAGGGGAATGGGGCAATCAGCCCCAGCATTTT. It translates to CASSPQTTGEWGNQPQHF.

The genes are TRBV5-8 and TRBJ2-3; 7 bases agree with TRBD1. Germline-derived CDR1 and CDR2 are SGHTS and YDEGEE. V was pared by 4 bases and J by 3 bases, with 5 bases of the junction left unmatched. This CDR3 comprises 14 residues. CDR3 region: CASSPDRVTDTQYF. CDR3 in DNA: TGTGCCAGCAGCCCCGACAGGGTAACAGATACGCAGTATTTT.

The V and J genes are TRBV3-1 (or the pseudogene TRBV3-2) and TRBJ2-7; TRBD2 matches at 10 bases. CDR1 LGHDT and CDR2 YNNKEL come from the germline V gene (reference sequence). The V segment lost 1 base and the J segment 6 bases; nucleotides outside the gene matches: 6. This CDR3 comprises 15 residues. DNA for the CDR3: TGTGCCAGCAGCCAAGGGGCTAGCGGGGGTCTCGAGCAGTACTTC. Its protein product is CASSQGASGGLEQYF.

V usage is TRBV6-5 and J usage is TRBJ2-7, with TRBD1 matching over 7 bases. Germline CDR1 reads MNHEY; CDR2 reads SVGAGI. The CDR3 has 14 amino acids. V gave up 7 bases and J gave up 0 bases; unmatched junction bases: 6. The CDR3 here is CASTRTGDSYEQYF. CDR3 sequence (DNA): TGTGCCAGCACCCGGACAGGAGACTCCTACGAGCAGTACTTC.

The genes are TRBV29-1 and TRBJ1-2; TRBD1 is a possible D gene (5 bases). Looked up from germline, CDR1 is SQVTM and CDR2 is ANQGSEA. The CDR3 is 14 residues long. CDR3 bases: TGCGCAACGAGTCCAGGGCTACTTAACTATGGCTACACCTTC. This codes for CATSPGLLNYGYTF.

The chain uses TRBV7-2 and TRBJ2-1; 7 bases are shared with TRBD1. Germline-derived CDR1 and CDR2 are SGHTA and FQGNSA. J gave up 0 bases and V 7 bases, and 6 bases lay outside the gene matches. This CDR3 is built from 15 residues. CDR3 protein: CASNVRTGSYNEQFF. The CDR3 DNA sequence: TGTGCCAGCAACGTTCGGACAGGCTCCTACAATGAGCAGTTCTTC. Drawing the rest from reference TRBV7-2 and TRBJ2-1, the complete variable domain is GAGVSQSPSNKVTEKGKDVELRCDPISGHTALYWYRQSLGQGLEFLIYFQGNSAPDKSGLPSDRFSAERTGGSVSTLTIQRTQQEDSAVYLCASNVRTGSYNEQFFGPGTRLTVL.

V usage is TRBV5-1 and J usage is TRBJ2-5; the D gene is possibly TRBD2 (5 bases). Trimming took 4 bases from V and 0 from J, leaving 10 bases between them. Germline V lookup: CDR1 SGHRS, CDR2 YFSETQ. The CDR3 totals 14 residues. The CDR3 DNA reads TGCGCCAGCAGCCCTTCCGGGAACCAAGAGACCCAGTACTTC. It translates to CASSPSGNQETQYF.

The chain couples TRBV9 to TRBJ1-4, with D perhaps TRBD1 (5 bases). The CDR3 length is 15 residues. Trimming cost V 0 bases and J 5 bases, with 11 bases left between them. Germline values: CDR1 SGDLS, CDR2 YYNGEE. CDR3 sequence reads: CASSVVGRTNEKLFF. The DNA for the CDR3 is TGTGCCAGCAGCGTAGTGGGGCGGACAAATGAAAAACTGTTTTTT.

This rearrangement joins TRBV5-4 to TRBJ2-1; 10 nucleotides line up with TRBD1. This CDR3 has 15 amino acids. With V trimmed by 4 bases and J by 1 base, 2 bases remained unmatched. Germline CDR1 reads SGHNT; CDR2 reads YYREEE (reference sequence). In nucleotides, the CDR3 is TGTGCCAGCAGCCCGGACAGGGGGTCCTACAATGAGCAGTTCTTC. This sequence encodes CASSPDRGSYNEQFF.

The rearrangement links TRBV27 to TRBJ2-2, with a possible D match to TRBD2 (6 bases). The CDR3 is 14 residues long. Germline CDR1 reads MNHEY; CDR2 reads SMNVEV (reference sequence). Trimming removed 5 bases at V and 4 bases at J, with 11 bases between. CDR3 loop: CASSGGRGTGELFF. The CDR3 region has the DNA TGTGCCAGCAGTGGAGGGAGAGGCACCGGGGAGCTGTTTTTT.

The chain combines TRBV2 with TRBJ1-6, with D perhaps TRBD1 (6 bases). The V end lost 5 bases, the J end lost 7 bases, and 9 bases lay between the germline ends. The CDR3 consists of 13 residues. The V gene's germline CDR1 is SNHLY and CDR2 FYNNEI. This CDR3 reads CASSRTDNSPLHF. The CDR3 DNA sequence: TGTGCCAGCAGTAGGACAGACAATTCACCCCTCCACTTT.

This sequence joins TRBV7-9 and TRBJ1-1, with D unclear. Deletions cut 6 bases from V and 3 bases from J, with 11 bases between. The CDR3 consists of 13 residues. Germline V gene data show CDR1 as SEHNR and CDR2 as FQNEAQ (reference sequence). This chain's CDR3 is CASRDWRDTEAFF. The CDR3 nucleotides read TGTGCCAGCAGGGACTGGAGGGACACTGAAGCTTTCTTT.